The rows below give T cell receptor beta chains drawn from one sample of a study of T cells in localized non-small cell lung cancer. Clones were read by immunoSEQ multiplex PCR, and TCRdb kept only the in-frame ones, dropping some. The sample lists tens of thousands of clones; approximately 90% were seen once. Source: peripheral blood mononuclear cells, taken before any cancer treatment. The receptors shown here come from an older female donor with stage II lung adenocarcinoma. The CDR3 runs from the conserved cysteine through the conserved F or W. The D gene is left open where the match is weak. Expanded clones get a size class; other rows say once, few or many, or leave the size out.

V gene	clone size	J gene	D gene	CDR3 protein	CDR3 DNA
TRBV9	-	TRBJ1-1	-	CASSVGEAMNTEAFF	TGTGCCAGCAGCGTAGGTGAGGCTATGAACACTGAAGCTTTCTTT
TRBV5-6	-	TRBJ1-4	TRBD1	CASSLRGLGEKLFF	TGTGCCAGCAGCTTGAGGGGGCTGGGTGAAAAACTGTTTTTT
TRBV5-1	-	TRBJ1-1	-	CASSLQGSTEAFF	TGCGCCAGCAGCTTACAGGGTTCGACTGAAGCTTTCTTT
TRBV5-1	-	TRBJ2-7	-	CASSLAGVVYEQYF	TGCGCCAGCAGCTTGGCGGGTGTGGTCTACGAGCAGTACTTC
TRBV4-3	-	TRBJ1-5	-	CAGKAQHF	TGCGCCGGCAAGGCCCAGCATTTT
TRBV4-2	-	TRBJ2-7	-	CASSQVSIGTYEQYF	TGTGCCAGCAGCCAAGTCTCGATAGGGACCTACGAGCAGTACTTC
TRBV9	-	TRBJ2-7	-	CASSVDGVSSYEQYF	TGTGCCAGCAGCGTAGACGGGGTAAGCTCCTACGAGCAGTACTTC
TRBV5-4	-	TRBJ2-1	-	CASSSKDSNEQFF	TGTGCCAGCAGCTCCAAAGACAGCAATGAGCAGTTCTTC
TRBV2	-	TRBJ2-7	TRBD2	CASSEQREAYEQYF	TGTGCCAGCAGTGAACAGCGGGAGGCGTACGAGCAGTACTTC
TRBV2	-	TRBJ2-7	-	CASSEAYQGTEQYF	TGTGCCAGCAGTGAAGCGTACCAGGGTACCGAGCAGTACTTC
TRBV5-1	-	TRBJ1-4	TRBD1	CASSYGGTGSNEKLFF	TGCGCCAGCAGCTACGGGGGGACAGGATCTAATGAAAAACTGTTTTTT
TRBV6-6	-	TRBJ1-1	TRBD1	CASSYTGGFNTEAFF	TGTGCCAGCAGTTATACAGGGGGCTTCAACACTGAAGCTTTCTTT
TRBV7-9	-	TRBJ1-2	-	CASSLVDDDGYTF	TGTGCCAGCAGCTTAGTGGACGATGATGGCTACACCTTC
TRBV5-1	-	TRBJ2-3	TRBD1	CASSLGQGSTDTQYF	TGCGCCAGCAGCTTGGGACAGGGGAGCACAGATACGCAGTATTTT
TRBV19	few	TRBJ1-5	-	CASSTLIPDGGNQPQHF	TGTGCCAGTAGTACCCTTATCCCGGACGGTGGCAATCAGCCCCAGCATTTT
TRBV28	-	TRBJ2-3	TRBD2	CASSSHRLAGGPWRGDTQYF	TGTGCCAGCAGTTCCCATAGACTAGCGGGAGGGCCGTGGAGGGGAGATACGCAGTATTTT
TRBV14	-	TRBJ2-7	TRBD2	CASSLLNPIDSAGGIYEQYF	TGTGCCAGCAGCCTATTAAATCCAATCGATTCCGCGGGAGGAATCTACGAGCAGTACTTC